The 14 T cell receptor beta chains below come from one sample, sequenced in a study of blood T cell repertoires in COVID-19. Sequencing was performed with immunoSEQ multiplex PCR; in TCRdb, only in-frame clones are kept and a portion is missing. The sample has 450,000 to 500,000 clones, 80% to 90% seen once. Sequencing used peripheral blood. The receptor source for this set is a human donor in a cohort sampled during active COVID-19.

The chain joins TRBV3-1 (or the pseudogene TRBV3-2) to TRBJ2-3; maybe TRBD1 (6 bases). V shed 6 bases and J shed 6 bases, with 13 bases lying between them. The length of the CDR3 is 13 residues. The germline V gene has CDR1 LGHDT and CDR2 YNNKEL (reference sequence). The CDR3 protein is CASSKSGVDTQYF. CDR3 bases: TGTGCCAGCAGTAAATCAGGGGTGGATACGCAGTATTTT.

The chain carries TRBV20-1 and TRBJ2-1; D gene ambiguous. CDR3 size: 11 residues. V lost 3 bases and J 7 bases, leaving 7 bases between the germline ends. CDR1 DFQATT and CDR2 SNEGSKA come from the germline V gene (reference sequence). The CDR3 region has the DNA TGCAGTGCTAGGATAGATAATGAGCAGTTCTTC. This sequence encodes CSARIDNEQFF.

This clone has ten or more counts. The gene calls are TRBV29-1 and TRBJ1-1, with a possible D match to TRBD1 (6 bases). The CDR3 spans 11 residues. V gave up 5 bases and J gave up 8 bases, with 12 bases separating them. Germline V gene data show CDR1 as SQVTM and CDR2 as ANQGSEA. The CDR3 reads CSVTLRGEAFF. The CDR3 coding sequence is TGCAGCGTTACATTAAGGGGGGAAGCTTTCTTT.

This chain uses TRBV5-4 with TRBJ2-1, with TRBD1 identical over 9 bases. V was pared by 4 bases and J by 7 bases, with 6 bases of the junction left unmatched. This CDR3 spans 14 amino acids. In germline, CDR1 is SGHNT, CDR2 YYREEE (reference sequence). Here the CDR3 DNA reads TGTGCCAGCAGCCTCAGACAGGGGGAGAATGAGCAGTTCTTC. Translating gives CASSLRQGENEQFF. The full variable domain, rest sourced from reference TRBV5-4 and TRBJ2-1, is ETGVTQSPTHLIKTRGQQVTLRCSSQSGHNTVSWYQQALGQGPQFIFQYYREEENGRGNFPPRFSGLQFPNYSSELNVNALELDDSALYLCASSLRQGENEQFFGPGTRLTVL.

The chain recombines TRBV13 with TRBJ2-3, with D possibly TRBD2 on 5 matching bases. The CDR3 loop spans 16 amino acids. CDR1 and CDR2 (germline): PRHDT, FYEKMQ (reference sequence). Trimming took 3 bases from V and 4 from J, leaving 17 bases between them. In nucleotides, the CDR3 is TGTGCCAGCAGCTTTTCCCCAGCGGAAGGCGCAGATACGCAGTATTTT. Its protein is CASSFSPAEGADTQYF.

V usage is TRBV7-9 and J usage is TRBJ1-1, with unresolved D. CDR1 SEHNR and CDR2 FQNEAQ come from the germline V gene (reference sequence). The CDR3 loop spans 12 amino acids. V was shortened by 0 bases and J by 10 bases, with 9 bases between the two germline ends. The CDR3 loop is CASSLAPQVAFF. CDR3 nucleotide sequence: TGTGCCAGCAGCTTAGCACCCCAGGTAGCTTTCTTT.

This chain connects TRBV27 to TRBJ1-1; no clear D. Germline V gene sequence: CDR1 MNHEY, CDR2 SMNVEV (reference sequence). V shed 6 bases and J shed 4 bases, with 18 bases lying between them. The CDR3 covers 15 residues. The CDR3 DNA sequence: TGTGCCAGCAGCCGCTTTTCGCCCTCGGGCACTGAAGCTTTCTTT. As protein: CASSRFSPSGTEAFF.

J is TRBJ1-2 and V is TRBV18; the match to TRBD1 covers 8 bases. This CDR3 has 15 amino acids. After removal of 6 bases from V and 0 bases from J, the junction contained 6 bases not matched to a gene. CDR1 is KGHSH and CDR2 is LQKENI in the germline V gene. The CDR3 is CASSLQQGANYGYTF. CDR3 coding DNA: TGTGCCAGCTCTCTACAACAGGGGGCTAACTATGGCTACACCTTC.

As regards this clone: The sample has other DNA sequences that encode this CDR3 too. V is TRBV3-1 (or the pseudogene TRBV3-2) and J is TRBJ1-3; TRBD1 matches 8 bases. Germline values: CDR1 LGHDT, CDR2 YNNKEL (reference sequence). Unmatched junction bases numbered 0, after V lost 4 bases and J lost 1 base. CDR3 size: 14 residues. DNA for the CDR3: TGTGCCAGCAGCCGACAGGGGTCTGGAAACACCATATATTTT. Residues: CASSRQGSGNTIYF.

The genes are TRBV7-9 and TRBJ2-1, with TRBD2 matching 8 bases. Losses at the gene ends were 6 bases for V and 4 bases for J; bases not matched to a gene: 5. CDR1 SEHNR and CDR2 FQNEAQ come from the germline V gene (reference sequence). There are 14 residues in the CDR3. For the CDR3, the DNA is TGTGCCAGCAGTGCTAGCGGGTTTTACAATGAGCAGTTCTTC. This codes for CASSASGFYNEQFF.

The V call is TRBV7-3, the J call TRBJ2-1, with 7 positions matching TRBD2. The V gene's germline CDR1 is SGHTA and CDR2 FQGTGA. The CDR3 spans 19 residues. V shed 1 base, J shed 3 bases, and the junction held 15 bases outside the gene matches. The DNA for the CDR3 is TGTGCCAGCAGCTTAAGCGGTACCTGGGGGGAGGGAGGCTACAATGAGCAGTTCTTC. This codes for CASSLSGTWGEGGYNEQFF. Together with reference TRBV7-3 and TRBJ2-1, the CDR3 gives the full variable domain: GAGVSQTPSNKVTEKGKYVELRCDPISGHTALYWYRQSLGQGPEFLIYFQGTGAADDSGLPNDRFFAVRPEGSVSTLKIQRTERGDSAVYLCASSLSGTWGEGGYNEQFFGPGTRLTVL.

V usage is TRBV5-1 and J usage is TRBJ2-6, with a possible D match to TRBD2 (5 bases). CDR3 length: 15 residues. CDR1 and CDR2 (germline): SGHRS, YFSETQ. V lost 6 bases and J lost 0, with 10 bases in between. This CDR3 is CASTPSYSGANVLTF. CDR3 in DNA: TGCGCCAGCACCCCTAGCTACTCTGGGGCCAACGTCCTGACTTTC.

In nucleotides, the CDR3 is TGTGCCAGCAGTTTTGGACAGGGTACTGGCTACACCTTC. Amino acids: CASSFGQGTGYTF. V usage is TRBV27 and J usage is TRBJ1-2, with 8 bases aligning to TRBD1. Germline CDR1 and CDR2: MNHEY and SMNVEV (reference sequence). The CDR3 covers 13 residues. With V trimmed by 3 bases and J by 7 bases, 4 bases remained unmatched.

This clone was counted a few times. The V call is TRBV3-1 (or the pseudogene TRBV3-2), the J call TRBJ1-2, with D unclear. This CDR3 contains 13 residues. The germline V and J ends were trimmed by 5 bases and 5 bases, with 12 bases remaining between them. The germline V gene has CDR1 LGHDT and CDR2 YNNKEL (reference sequence). As DNA, the CDR3 is TGTGCCAGCAGCAAAAGCCCGGAGTATGGCTACACCTTC. Its translation: CASSKSPEYGYTF.